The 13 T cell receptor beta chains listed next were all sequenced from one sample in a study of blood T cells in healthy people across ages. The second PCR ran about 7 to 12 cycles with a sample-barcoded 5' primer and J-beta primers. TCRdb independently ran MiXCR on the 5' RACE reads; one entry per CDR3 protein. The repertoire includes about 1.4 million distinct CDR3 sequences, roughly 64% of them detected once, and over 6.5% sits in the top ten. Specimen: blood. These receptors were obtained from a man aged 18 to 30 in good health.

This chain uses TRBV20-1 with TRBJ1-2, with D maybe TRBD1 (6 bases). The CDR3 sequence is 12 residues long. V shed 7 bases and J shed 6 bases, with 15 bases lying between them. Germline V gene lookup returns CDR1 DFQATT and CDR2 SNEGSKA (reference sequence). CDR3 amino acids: CSEVRGIHGYTF. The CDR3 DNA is TGCAGTGAGGTCAGGGGAATCCATGGCTACACCTTC.

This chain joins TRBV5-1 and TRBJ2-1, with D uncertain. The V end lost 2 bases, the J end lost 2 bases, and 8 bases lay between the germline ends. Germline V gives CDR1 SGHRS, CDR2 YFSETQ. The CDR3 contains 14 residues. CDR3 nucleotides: TGCGCCAGCAGCTTAAGAGAACCCTACAATGAGCAGTTCTTC. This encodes CASSLREPYNEQFF.

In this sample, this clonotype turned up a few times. The CDR3 spells CASSVQGTHGYTF. CDR3 DNA: TGTGCCAGCAGTGTTCAGGGGACGCATGGCTACACCTTC. V gene TRBV28 combines with J gene TRBJ1-2, with a weak D call TRBD1 (6 bases). V was cut by 5 bases and J by 6 bases, with 13 bases left in between. The CDR3 is 13 amino acids. Germline CDR1 reads MDHEN; CDR2 reads SYDVKM.

CDR3 coding DNA: TGCGCCAGCAGCTTGGGGGAACTAGGGAATCAGCCCCAGCATTTT. Protein product: CASSLGELGNQPQHF. This chain connects TRBV5-1 to TRBJ1-5; D gene ambiguous. V shed 0 bases and J shed 4 bases, with 11 bases lying between them. Germline assignment: CDR1 SGHRS and CDR2 YFSETQ. The CDR3 has 15 residues.

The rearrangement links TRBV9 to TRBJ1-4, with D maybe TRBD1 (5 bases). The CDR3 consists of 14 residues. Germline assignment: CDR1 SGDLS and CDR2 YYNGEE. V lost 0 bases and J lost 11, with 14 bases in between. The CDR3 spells CASSVGGSQVKLFF. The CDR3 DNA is TGTGCCAGCAGCGTAGGGGGGTCGCAGGTGAAACTGTTTTTT.

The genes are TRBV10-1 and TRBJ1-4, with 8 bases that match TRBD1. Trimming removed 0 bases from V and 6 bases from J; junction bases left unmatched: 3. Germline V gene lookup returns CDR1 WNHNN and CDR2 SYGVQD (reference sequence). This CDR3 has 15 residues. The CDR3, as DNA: TGCGCCAGCAGTGAGTCCGACAGGGGTGATGAAAAACTGTTTTTT. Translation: CASSESDRGDEKLFF.

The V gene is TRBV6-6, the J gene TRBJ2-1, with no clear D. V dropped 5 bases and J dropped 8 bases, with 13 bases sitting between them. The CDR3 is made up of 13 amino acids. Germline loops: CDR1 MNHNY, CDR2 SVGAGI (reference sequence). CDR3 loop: CASSDIKDHEQFF. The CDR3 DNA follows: TGTGCCAGCAGTGACATCAAGGATCATGAGCAGTTCTTC.

The CDR3 is CSVLDRNTEAFF. CDR3 nucleotide sequence: TGCAGCGTATTGGACAGGAACACTGAAGCTTTCTTT. V is TRBV29-1 and J is TRBJ1-1; TRBD1 might be the D (6 bases). V was cut by 6 bases and J by 1 base, with 9 bases left in between. The CDR3 runs to 12 residues. Germline lookup yields CDR1 SQVTM and CDR2 ANQGSEA.

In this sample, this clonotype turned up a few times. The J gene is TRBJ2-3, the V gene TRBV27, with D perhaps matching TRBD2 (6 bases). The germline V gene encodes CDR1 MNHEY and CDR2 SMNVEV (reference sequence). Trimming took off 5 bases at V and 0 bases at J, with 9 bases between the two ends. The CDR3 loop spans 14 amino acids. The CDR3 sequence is CASSRRGSTDTQYF. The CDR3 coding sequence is TGTGCCAGCAGTCGCCGGGGGAGCACAGATACGCAGTATTTT.

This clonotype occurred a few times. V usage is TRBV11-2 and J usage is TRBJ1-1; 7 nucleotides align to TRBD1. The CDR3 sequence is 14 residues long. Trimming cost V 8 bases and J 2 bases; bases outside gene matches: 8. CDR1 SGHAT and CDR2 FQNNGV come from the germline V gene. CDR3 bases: TGTGCCAGCGACCCCCGGGACAGTAACACTGAAGCTTTCTTT. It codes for CASDPRDSNTEAFF.

CDR3 in amino acids: CSAREGTSQQYF. The CDR3 DNA is TGCAGTGCTAGGGAGGGGACTAGCCAGCAGTACTTC. This rearrangement joins TRBV20-1 to TRBJ2-7; 9 bases map to TRBD2. The trim removed 3 bases at V and 8 bases at J, leaving 5 bases unmatched. This CDR3 region has 12 residues. Germline values: CDR1 DFQATT, CDR2 SNEGSKA (reference sequence).

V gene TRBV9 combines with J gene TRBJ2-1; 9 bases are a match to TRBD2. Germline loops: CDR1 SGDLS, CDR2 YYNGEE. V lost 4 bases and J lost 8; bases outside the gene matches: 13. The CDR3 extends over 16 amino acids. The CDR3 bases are TGTGCCAGCAGCCCGGCCGGGACTAGCAACGTCTATGAGCAGTTCTTC. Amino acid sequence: CASSPAGTSNVYEQFF.

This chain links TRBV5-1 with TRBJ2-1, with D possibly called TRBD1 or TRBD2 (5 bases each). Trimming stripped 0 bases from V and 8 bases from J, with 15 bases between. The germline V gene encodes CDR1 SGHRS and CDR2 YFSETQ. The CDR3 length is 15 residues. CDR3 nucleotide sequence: TGCGCCAGCAGCTTGGCCGGGACCCCTGGGGATGAGCAGTTCTTC. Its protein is CASSLAGTPGDEQFF.